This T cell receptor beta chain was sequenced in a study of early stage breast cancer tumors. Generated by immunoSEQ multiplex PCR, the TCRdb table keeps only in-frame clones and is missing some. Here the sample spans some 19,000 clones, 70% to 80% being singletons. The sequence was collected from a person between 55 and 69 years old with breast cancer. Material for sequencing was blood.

Here the CDR3 reads CASSFQGGMEETQYF. The CDR3, as DNA: TGCGCCAGCAGCTTTCAGGGGGGAATGGAAGAGACCCAGTACTTC. The chain links TRBV5-1 to TRBJ2-5, with TRBD1 as a possible D gene (7 bases). V lost 2 bases and J 3 bases, leaving 14 bases between the germline ends. From germline, CDR1 is SGHRS and CDR2 YFSETQ. There are 15 residues in the CDR3.